These T cell receptor beta chains were read from a single sample in a study of blood T cell repertoires in COVID-19. Clones were read by immunoSEQ multiplex PCR, and TCRdb kept only the in-frame ones, dropping some. The sample shows 200,000 to 300,000 clones, around 86% of them seen only once. The sample consisted of peripheral blood. Receptors were obtained from a woman aged 55-70 years with COVID-19, enrolled during active disease. Both conserved end residues are part of each CDR3. A D gene is named only where the DNA matches it firmly. Only part of the rows carry a size: once, few, many, or a class if the clone is expanded.

j_call: TRBJ1-1; d_call: -; clone_size: -; v_call: TRBV21-1; cdr3_nt: TGTGCCAGCAGCAAAGTTAGGGGCACTAACACTGAAGCTTTCTTT; cdr3_aa: CASSKVRGTNTEAFF
j_call: TRBJ2-3; d_call: -; clone_size: once; v_call: TRBV6-5; cdr3_nt: TGTGCCAGCAGACCACTAGGTACAGATACGCAGTATTTT; cdr3_aa: CASRPLGTDTQYF
j_call: TRBJ1-5; d_call: -; clone_size: -; v_call: TRBV2; cdr3_nt: TGTGCCAGCAACAATCGGGGGAAATTGCAGCCCCAGCATTTT; cdr3_aa: CASNNRGKLQPQHF
j_call: TRBJ1-3; d_call: TRBD1; clone_size: -; v_call: TRBV18; cdr3_nt: TGTGCCAGCTCACCCCAGACAGGGGACCCGAGAGCTTCTGGAAACACCATATATTTT; cdr3_aa: CASSPQTGDPRASGNTIYF
j_call: TRBJ2-5; d_call: TRBD2; clone_size: -; v_call: TRBV19; cdr3_nt: TGTGCCAGTAGTATGATAGCGGGAGGGAGAGAGACCCAGTACTTC; cdr3_aa: CASSMIAGGRETQYF
j_call: TRBJ1-6; d_call: -; clone_size: few; v_call: TRBV4-1; cdr3_nt: TGCGCCAGCAGCCGCCTCCAGGGGAATAATTCACCCCTCCACTTT; cdr3_aa: CASSRLQGNNSPLHF
j_call: TRBJ2-7; d_call: -; clone_size: -; v_call: TRBV19; cdr3_nt: TGTGCCAGTAGCGAGCGGAGAGGATCCTACGAGCAGTACTTC; cdr3_aa: CASSERRGSYEQYF
j_call: TRBJ1-5; d_call: -; clone_size: -; v_call: TRBV6-5; cdr3_nt: TGTGCCAGCAGAGTAACAGGGAGTCGGAATCAGCCCCAGCATTTT; cdr3_aa: CASRVTGSRNQPQHF
j_call: TRBJ2-7; d_call: -; clone_size: few; v_call: TRBV5-1; cdr3_nt: TGCGCCAGCAGCTGGCCGCAGGGGAACGAGCAGTACTTC; cdr3_aa: CASSWPQGNEQYF
j_call: TRBJ1-2; d_call: -; clone_size: -; v_call: TRBV5-1; cdr3_nt: TGCGCCAGCAGCTCACGGGACACTTCTTGGTATGGCTACACCTTC; cdr3_aa: CASSSRDTSWYGYTF
j_call: TRBJ2-5; d_call: -; clone_size: -; v_call: TRBV5-4; cdr3_nt: TGTGCCAGCAGCTTTGTAGCGTCAGAGACCCAGTACTTC; cdr3_aa: CASSFVASETQYF
j_call: TRBJ2-1; d_call: -; clone_size: -; v_call: TRBV4-1; cdr3_nt: TGCGCCAGCAGCCCGGAAGGGTCAGCGGCGAAGCAGTTCTTC; cdr3_aa: CASSPEGSAAKQFF
j_call: TRBJ2-1; d_call: TRBD2; clone_size: -; v_call: TRBV6-2/TRBV6-3; cdr3_nt: TGTGCCAGCAGTCGCTCCGATCCCGGGACTAGCGGGGGAGACAATGAGCAGTTCTTC; cdr3_aa: CASSRSDPGTSGGDNEQFF
j_call: TRBJ1-1; d_call: TRBD1; clone_size: -; v_call: TRBV14; cdr3_nt: TGTGCCAGCAGCCAAGCGGGACAGGGGTTCGAGAACACTGAAGCTTTCTTT; cdr3_aa: CASSQAGQGFENTEAFF
j_call: TRBJ2-1; d_call: -; clone_size: -; v_call: TRBV30; cdr3_nt: TGTGCCTGGAGCCAAACTCCGACGGGTGAGCAGTTCTTC; cdr3_aa: CAWSQTPTGEQFF
j_call: TRBJ1-2; d_call: -; clone_size: -; v_call: TRBV6-5; cdr3_nt: TGTGCCAGCAGTCGGACAAGAGACCATGGCTACACCTTC; cdr3_aa: CASSRTRDHGYTF
j_call: TRBJ1-2; d_call: TRBD1; clone_size: -; v_call: TRBV30; cdr3_nt: TGTGCCTGGAGCGCCGACAGGGGATACGGCTACACCTTC; cdr3_aa: CAWSADRGYGYTF
j_call: TRBJ1-2; d_call: -; clone_size: -; v_call: TRBV7-2; cdr3_nt: TGTGCCAGCAGCTTAAGGGTAGGGGACTACGGCTACACCTTC; cdr3_aa: CASSLRVGDYGYTF
j_call: TRBJ2-7; d_call: -; clone_size: -; v_call: TRBV27; cdr3_nt: TGTGCCAGCAGCCCTCGGCGGGGAGACTACGAGCAGTACTTC; cdr3_aa: CASSPRRGDYEQYF
j_call: TRBJ1-2; d_call: -; clone_size: once; v_call: TRBV7-8; cdr3_nt: TGTGCCAGCAGCTTACGCGGCGGCTATGGCTACACCTTC; cdr3_aa: CASSLRGGYGYTF
j_call: TRBJ1-1; d_call: -; clone_size: -; v_call: TRBV4-1; cdr3_nt: TGCGCCAGCAGCCAAGATTACCCCAGGACGGGAGATGGTGAAGCTTTCTTT; cdr3_aa: CASSQDYPRTGDGEAFF
j_call: TRBJ1-1; d_call: -; clone_size: once; v_call: TRBV18; cdr3_nt: TGTGCCAGCTCACCGCAAACAGGACTGAACACTGAAGCTTTCTTT; cdr3_aa: CASSPQTGLNTEAFF
j_call: TRBJ1-3; d_call: -; clone_size: -; v_call: TRBV6-1; cdr3_nt: TGTGCCAGCAGTGAACTTCAGGGCCAGACTGGAAACACCATATATTTT; cdr3_aa: CASSELQGQTGNTIYF
j_call: TRBJ1-4; d_call: -; clone_size: -; v_call: TRBV19; cdr3_nt: TGTGCCAGTAGTATCAGGGGCCGACCAACTAATGAAAAACTGTTTTTT; cdr3_aa: CASSIRGRPTNEKLFF